A selection of T cell receptor beta chains follows, all from one sample in a study of blood T cell repertoires in COVID-19. Method: immunoSEQ multiplex PCR; TCRdb's copy keeps in-frame clones and lacks some. The data contain about 360,000 clones, approximately 86% of them singletons. The source material was peripheral blood. These TCRs come from a human donor in a cohort sampled during active COVID-19. CDR3s include the opening cysteine and the closing phenylalanine or tryptophan. The D gene is left open where the match is weak. The size of a clone is reported for some rows only, either as once, few or many, or as a class for expanded clones.

J gene | V gene | D gene | clone size | CDR3 length | CDR3 DNA | CDR3 protein
TRBJ1-5 | TRBV30 | . | . | 13 | TGTGCCTGGAGTGTATGGCCGAATCAGCCCCAGCATTTT | CAWSVWPNQPQHF
TRBJ2-7 | TRBV25-1 | TRBD2 | . | 14 | TGTGCCAGCACGCGTAGCGGGAGGCCCTACGAGCAGTACTTC | CASTRSGRPYEQYF
TRBJ1-1 | TRBV5-1 | . | . | 15 | TGCGCCAGCAGCTTGGTAAGGGGCCACGAAGGGGAAGCTTTCTTT | CASSLVRGHEGEAFF
TRBJ2-3 | TRBV4-1 | TRBD1 | few | 16 | TGCGCCAGCAGCCATAGGGACAGGGGGATCACAGATACGCAGTATTTT | CASSHRDRGITDTQYF
TRBJ1-2 | TRBV28 | . | . | 14 | TGTGCCAGCAGTTTATTAACAGCTAACTATGGCTACACCTTC | CASSLLTANYGYTF
TRBJ1-4 | TRBV18 | . | . | 13 | TGTGCCAGCTCACGACTCAGGGAGGCAAAACTGTTTTTT | CASSRLREAKLFF
TRBJ1-1 | TRBV5-1 | . | . | 15 | TGCGCCAGCAGCTGGGAACGACCCCAGGGGACTGAAGCTTTCTTT | CASSWERPQGTEAFF
TRBJ1-4 | TRBV28 | TRBD1 | once | 16 | TGTGCCAGCAGTCTTACCACCGGGACAGGGTTAGAAAAACTGTTTTTT | CASSLTTGTGLEKLFF
TRBJ2-3 | TRBV5-6 | . | . | 13 | TGTGCCAGCACCCGTGGTGGACAAGGTACGCAGTATTTT | CASTRGGQGTQYF
TRBJ1-1 | TRBV18 | . | . | 14 | TGTGCCAGCTCACCACGGGGGGGCCTCGCTGAAGCTTTCTTT | CASSPRGGLAEAFF
TRBJ2-5 | TRBV7-8 | TRBD1 | . | 15 | TGTGCCAGCAGCTCTGGGACAGGGGGAGGAGAGACCCAGTACTTC | CASSSGTGGGETQYF
TRBJ2-4 | TRBV5-1 | TRBD1 | . | 17 | TGCGCCAGCAGCTTGGTGGAAGGGGGCTTCGGCAAAAACATTCAGTACTTC | CASSLVEGGFGKNIQYF
TRBJ2-1 | TRBV5-4 | TRBD2 | . | 16 | TGTGCCAGCAGCGGGAGTGGACTAGCGGGTAACAATGAGCAGTTCTTC | CASSGSGLAGNNEQFF
TRBJ1-6 | TRBV19 | . | . | 15 | TGTGCCAGTAGTAGCATGAGCTCCTATAATTCACCCCTCCACTTT | CASSSMSSYNSPLHF
TRBJ2-3 | TRBV3-1/TRBV3-2 | . | few | 16 | TGTGCCAGCAGCCAAGATCTATCCGTTAGCACAGATACGCAGTATTTT | CASSQDLSVSTDTQYF
TRBJ1-2 | TRBV7-2 | TRBD1 | . | 15 | TGTGCCAGCAGCTTTGACGGACAGGGGGCGAAGGGCTACACCTTC | CASSFDGQGAKGYTF
TRBJ1-2 | TRBV18 | . | . | 11 | TGTGCCAGCTCAGCGCGGGGGGGCTACACCTTC | CASSARGGYTF
TRBJ1-2 | TRBV9 | TRBD1 | . | 15 | TGTGCCAGCAGCGTAGCTCCAGACAGGGACGGTGGCTACACCTTC | CASSVAPDRDGGYTF
TRBJ2-1 | TRBV11-2 | . | . | 12 | TGTGCCAGCAGCCTATGGACAGAGGCCCAGTTCTTC | CASSLWTEAQFF
TRBJ1-5 | TRBV19 | . | . | 18 | TGTGCCAGTAGTATAGCAGGTACAGGGAGATCGAGGAATCAGCCCCAGCATTTT | CASSIAGTGRSRNQPQHF
TRBJ1-4 | TRBV25-1 | . | . | 13 | TGTGCCAGCCGTACTGCAACTAATGAAAAACTGTTTTTT | CASRTATNEKLFF
TRBJ2-3 | TRBV5-1 | TRBD1 | . | 16 | TGCGCCAGCAGCTCGGTGGGACAGGGGGGTACAGATACGCAGTATTTT | CASSSVGQGGTDTQYF
TRBJ1-6 | TRBV7-2 | . | . | 15 | TGTGCCAGCAAAGCGGGGTGGGGGGATTTTTCACCCCTCCACTTT | CASKAGWGDFSPLHF
TRBJ1-1 | TRBV7-8 | TRBD1 | . | 16 | TGTGCCAGCAGCGGGCACAGGGGGCAAGGGAACACTGAAGCTTTCTTT | CASSGHRGQGNTEAFF
TRBJ2-3 | TRBV28 | . | . | 16 | TGTGCCAGCAGTTTATCGAGGTACTCTAGCACAGATACGCAGTATTTT | CASSLSRYSSTDTQYF
TRBJ1-1 | TRBV11-1 | . | . | 15 | TGTGCCAGCAGCTTAGCCGAGGGTATGAACACTGAAGCTTTCTTT | CASSLAEGMNTEAFF
TRBJ2-6 | TRBV6-5 | . | . | 14 | TGTGCCTCAGGGGAACAGGCTGGGGCCAACGTCCTGACTTTC | CASGEQAGANVLTF
TRBJ1-2 | TRBV19 | TRBD1 | . | 14 | TGTGCCAGTAGCCCAGACAGGGTGAACTATGGCTACACCTTC | CASSPDRVNYGYTF
TRBJ2-1 | TRBV5-1 | TRBD2 | . | 17 | TGCGCCAGCAGCTTGGCCGGAGGGACTAGCGGGTACAATGAGCAGTTCTTC | CASSLAGGTSGYNEQFF
TRBJ2-2 | TRBV5-1 | TRBD2 | . | 15 | TGCGCCAGCAGCTCGAGTACTAGCGGCACCGGGGAGCTGTTTTTT | CASSSSTSGTGELFF
TRBJ2-6 | TRBV19 | . | . | 14 | TGTGCCAGTAGTTTGAGCTCTGGGGCCAACGTCCTGACTTTC | CASSLSSGANVLTF
TRBJ2-1 | TRBV5-4 | . | few | 15 | TGTGCCAGCAGGCCGAGCGGCAGCTCCTACAATGAGCAGTTCTTC | CASRPSGSSYNEQFF
TRBJ2-5 | TRBV5-1 | TRBD2 | once | 17 | TGCGCCAGCAGCTGGGGACTAGCGGGAGGTTACGAAGAGACCCAGTACTTC | CASSWGLAGGYEETQYF
TRBJ2-3 | TRBV30 | TRBD1 | . | 11 | TGTGCCTGGAGGGACAGGGATACGCAGTATTTT | CAWRDRDTQYF
TRBJ2-3 | TRBV7-9 | TRBD1 | . | 15 | TGTGCCAGCAGCTTAGGCAGGACAGGGGCGGATACGCAGTATTTT | CASSLGRTGADTQYF
TRBJ2-7 | TRBV7-8 | . | . | 18 | TGTGCCAGCAGCTTATTCAGCTTAGTAGGACAGAACTCCTACGAGCAGTACTTC | CASSLFSLVGQNSYEQYF
TRBJ2-6 | TRBV9 | TRBD1 | . | 18 | TGTGCCAGCAGCTTACGGGACAGGGAGCCCTCTGGGGCCAACGTCCTGACTTTC | CASSLRDREPSGANVLTF
TRBJ1-2 | TRBV7-8 | TRBD1 | . | 16 | TGTGCCAGCAGCCCCGGTATGGGACAGGGGTGGAATGGCTACACCTTC | CASSPGMGQGWNGYTF
TRBJ2-3 | TRBV5-6 | . | . | 12 | TGTGCCAGCAGCTTGGTTATCGATACGCAGTATTTT | CASSLVIDTQYF
TRBJ2-3 | TRBV10-3 | TRBD2 | few | 19 | TGTGCCATCAGTGCGTCGGGACTAGCGAGACCCGGGGGAACAGATACGCAGTATTTT | CAISASGLARPGGTDTQYF
TRBJ2-5 | TRBV5-1 | . | . | 14 | TGCGCCAGCAGCTTGGATAGCAATGTGGAGACCCAGTACTTC | CASSLDSNVETQYF
TRBJ2-2 | TRBV18 | . | . | 13 | TGTGCCACCAACCCCGGGGAGTCCGGGGAGCTGTTTTTT | CATNPGESGELFF
TRBJ2-1 | TRBV29-1 | TRBD1 | . | 13 | TGCAGCGCAGGGGGTATGACACACAATGAGCAGTTCTTC | CSAGGMTHNEQFF
TRBJ2-2 | TRBV7-3 | TRBD2 | . | 16 | TGTGCCAGCAGCCAACTGGGACTATCGAACACCGGGGAGCTGTTTTTT | CASSQLGLSNTGELFF
TRBJ2-5 | TRBV5-4 | TRBD1 | . | 15 | TGTGCCAGCAGCCGCGACAGGGGAGGAGGAGAGACCCAGTACTTC | CASSRDRGGGETQYF